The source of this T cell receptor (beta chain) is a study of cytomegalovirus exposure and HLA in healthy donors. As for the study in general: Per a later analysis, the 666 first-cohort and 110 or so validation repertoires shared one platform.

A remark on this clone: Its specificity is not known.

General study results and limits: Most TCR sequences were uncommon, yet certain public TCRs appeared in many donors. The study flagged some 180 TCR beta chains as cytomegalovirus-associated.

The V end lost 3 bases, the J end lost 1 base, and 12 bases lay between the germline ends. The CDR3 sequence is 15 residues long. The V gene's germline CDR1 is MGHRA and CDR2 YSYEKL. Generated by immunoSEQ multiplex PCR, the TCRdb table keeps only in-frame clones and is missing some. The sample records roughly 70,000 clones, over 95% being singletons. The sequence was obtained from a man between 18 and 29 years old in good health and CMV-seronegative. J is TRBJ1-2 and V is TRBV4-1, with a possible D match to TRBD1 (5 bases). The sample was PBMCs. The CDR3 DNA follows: TGCGCCAGCAGCCAGCCCGGGGACTTTAACTATGGCTACACCTTC. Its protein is CASSQPGDFNYGYTF.